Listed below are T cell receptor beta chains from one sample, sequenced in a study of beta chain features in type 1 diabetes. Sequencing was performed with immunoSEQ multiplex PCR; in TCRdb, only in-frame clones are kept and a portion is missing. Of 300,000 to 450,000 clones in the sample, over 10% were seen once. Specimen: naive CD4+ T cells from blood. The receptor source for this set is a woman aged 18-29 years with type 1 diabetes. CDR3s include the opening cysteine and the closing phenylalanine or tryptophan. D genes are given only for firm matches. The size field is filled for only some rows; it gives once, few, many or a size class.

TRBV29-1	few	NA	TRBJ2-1	CSVVTVVYNEQFF
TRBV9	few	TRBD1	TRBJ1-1	CASSVGDRVTEAFF
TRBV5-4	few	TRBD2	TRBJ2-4	CASSRGSGASGWNIQYF
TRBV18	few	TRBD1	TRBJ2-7	CASRDRPSYEQYF
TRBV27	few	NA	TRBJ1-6	CASRAGRSNSPLHF
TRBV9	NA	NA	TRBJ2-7	CASSAVTSSYEQYF
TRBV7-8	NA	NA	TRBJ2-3	CASSLERVPTDTQYF
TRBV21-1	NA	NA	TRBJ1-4	CAKATEASREKLFF
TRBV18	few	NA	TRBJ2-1	CASSPPSRQAYNEQFF
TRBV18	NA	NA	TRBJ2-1	CASSPDLSLEQFF
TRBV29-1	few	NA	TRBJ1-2	CSATLRNYGYTF